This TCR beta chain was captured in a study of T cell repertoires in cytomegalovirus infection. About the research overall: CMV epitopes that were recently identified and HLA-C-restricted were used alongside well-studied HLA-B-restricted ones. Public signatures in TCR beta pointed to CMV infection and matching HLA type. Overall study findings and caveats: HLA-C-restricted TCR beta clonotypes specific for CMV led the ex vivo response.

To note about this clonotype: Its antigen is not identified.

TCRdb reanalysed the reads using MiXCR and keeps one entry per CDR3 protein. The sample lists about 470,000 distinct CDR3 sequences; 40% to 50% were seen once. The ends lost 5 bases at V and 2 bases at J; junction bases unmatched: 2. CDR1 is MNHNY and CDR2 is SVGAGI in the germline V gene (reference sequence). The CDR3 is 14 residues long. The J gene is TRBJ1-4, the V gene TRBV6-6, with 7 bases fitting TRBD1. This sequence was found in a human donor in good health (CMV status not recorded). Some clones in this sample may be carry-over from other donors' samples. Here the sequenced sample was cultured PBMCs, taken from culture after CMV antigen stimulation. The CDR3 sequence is CASSPGGTNEKLFF. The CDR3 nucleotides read TGTGCCAGCAGTCCAGGGGGTACTAATGAAAAACTGTTTTTT.